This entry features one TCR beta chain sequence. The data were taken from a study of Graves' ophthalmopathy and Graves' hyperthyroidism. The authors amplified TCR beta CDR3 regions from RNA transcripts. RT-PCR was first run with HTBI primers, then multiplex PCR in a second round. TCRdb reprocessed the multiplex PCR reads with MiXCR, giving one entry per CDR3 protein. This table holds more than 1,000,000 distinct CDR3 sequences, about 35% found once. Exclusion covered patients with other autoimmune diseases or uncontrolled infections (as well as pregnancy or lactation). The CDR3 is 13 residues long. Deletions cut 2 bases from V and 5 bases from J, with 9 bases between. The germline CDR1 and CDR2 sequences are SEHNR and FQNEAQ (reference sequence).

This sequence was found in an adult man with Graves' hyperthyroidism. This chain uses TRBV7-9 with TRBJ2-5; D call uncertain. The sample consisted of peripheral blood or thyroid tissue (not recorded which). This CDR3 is CASSLWDRETQYF. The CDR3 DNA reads TGTGCCAGCAGCTTATGGGATAGGGAGACCCAGTACTTC. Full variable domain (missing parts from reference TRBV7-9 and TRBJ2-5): DTGVSQNPRHKITKRGQNVTFRCDPISEHNRLYWYRQTLGQGPEFLTYFQNEAQLEKSRLLSDRFSAERPKGSFSTLEIQRTEQGDSAMYLCASSLWDRETQYFGPGTRLLVL.